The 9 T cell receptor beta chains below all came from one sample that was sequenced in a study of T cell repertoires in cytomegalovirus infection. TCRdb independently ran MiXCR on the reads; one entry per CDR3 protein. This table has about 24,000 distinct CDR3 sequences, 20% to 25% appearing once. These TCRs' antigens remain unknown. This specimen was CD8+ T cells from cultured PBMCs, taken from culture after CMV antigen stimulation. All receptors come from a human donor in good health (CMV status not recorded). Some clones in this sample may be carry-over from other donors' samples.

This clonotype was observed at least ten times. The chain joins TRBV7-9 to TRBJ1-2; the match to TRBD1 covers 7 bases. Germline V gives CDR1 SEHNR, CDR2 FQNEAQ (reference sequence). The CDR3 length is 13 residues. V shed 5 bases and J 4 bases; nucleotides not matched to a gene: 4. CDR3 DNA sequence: TGTGCCAGCAGCCCGGGACAGCGCTATGGCTACACCTTC. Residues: CASSPGQRYGYTF.

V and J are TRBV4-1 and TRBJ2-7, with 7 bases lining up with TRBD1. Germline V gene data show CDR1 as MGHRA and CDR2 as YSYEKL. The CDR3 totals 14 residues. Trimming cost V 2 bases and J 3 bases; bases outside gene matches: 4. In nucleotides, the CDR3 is TGCGCCAGCAGCCAATACAGGGGAAGCTACGAGCAGTACTTC. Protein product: CASSQYRGSYEQYF.

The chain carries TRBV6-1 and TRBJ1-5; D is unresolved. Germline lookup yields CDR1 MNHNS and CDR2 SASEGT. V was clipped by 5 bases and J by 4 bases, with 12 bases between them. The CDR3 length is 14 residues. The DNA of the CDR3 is TGTGCCAGCAGTAAAGGTGACGGGAATCAGCCCCAGCATTTT. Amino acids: CASSKGDGNQPQHF.

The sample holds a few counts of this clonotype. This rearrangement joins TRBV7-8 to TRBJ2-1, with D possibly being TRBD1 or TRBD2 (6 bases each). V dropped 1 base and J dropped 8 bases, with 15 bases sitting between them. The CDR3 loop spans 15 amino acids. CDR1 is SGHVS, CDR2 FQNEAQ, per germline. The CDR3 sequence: CASSLVGGRGDEQFF. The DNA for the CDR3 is TGTGCCAGCAGCTTAGTAGGGGGGCGGGGAGATGAGCAGTTCTTC.

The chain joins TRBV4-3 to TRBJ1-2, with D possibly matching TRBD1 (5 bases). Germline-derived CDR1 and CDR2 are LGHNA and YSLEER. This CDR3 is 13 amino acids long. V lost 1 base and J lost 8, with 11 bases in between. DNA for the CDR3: TGCGCCAGCAGCCAAGGTCCAGGGTACGGCTACACCTTC. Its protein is CASSQGPGYGYTF.

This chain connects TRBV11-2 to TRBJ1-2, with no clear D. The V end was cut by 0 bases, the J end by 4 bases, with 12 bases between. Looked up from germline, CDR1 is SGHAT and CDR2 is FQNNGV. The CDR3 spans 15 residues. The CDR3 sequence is CASSLEAGSFYGYTF. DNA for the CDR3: TGTGCCAGCAGCTTAGAGGCAGGTTCGTTCTATGGCTACACCTTC. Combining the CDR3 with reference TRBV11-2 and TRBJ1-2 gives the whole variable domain EAGVAQSPRYKIIEKRQSVAFWCNPISGHATLYWYQQILGQGPKLLIQFQNNGVVDDSQLPKDRFSAERLKGVDSTLKIQPAKLEDSAVYLCASSLEAGSFYGYTFGSGTRLTVV.

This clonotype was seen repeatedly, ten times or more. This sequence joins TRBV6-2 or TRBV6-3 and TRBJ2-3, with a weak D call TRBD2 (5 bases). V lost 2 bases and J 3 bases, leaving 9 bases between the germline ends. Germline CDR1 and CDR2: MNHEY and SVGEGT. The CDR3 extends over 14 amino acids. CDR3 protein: CASSYNRETDTQYF. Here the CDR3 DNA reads TGTGCCAGCAGTTACAATCGGGAAACAGATACGCAGTATTTT.

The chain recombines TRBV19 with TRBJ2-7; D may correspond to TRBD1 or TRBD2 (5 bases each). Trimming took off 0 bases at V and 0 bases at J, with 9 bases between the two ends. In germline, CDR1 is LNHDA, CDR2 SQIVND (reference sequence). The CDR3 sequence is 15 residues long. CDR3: CASSIDGTSSYEQYF. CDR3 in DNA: TGTGCCAGTAGTATAGATGGGACCTCCTCCTACGAGCAGTACTTC. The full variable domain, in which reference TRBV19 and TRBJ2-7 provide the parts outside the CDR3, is DGGITQSPKYLFRKEGQNVTLSCEQNLNHDAMYWYRQDPGQGLRLIYYSQIVNDFQKGDIAEGYSVSREKKESFPLTVTSAQKNPTAFYLCASSIDGTSSYEQYFGPGTRLTVT.

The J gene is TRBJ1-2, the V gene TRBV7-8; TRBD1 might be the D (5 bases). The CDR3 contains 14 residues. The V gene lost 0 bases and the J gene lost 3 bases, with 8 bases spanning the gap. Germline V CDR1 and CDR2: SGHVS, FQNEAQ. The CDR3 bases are TGTGCCAGCAGCTTAGCGGCAGGGTACTATGGCTACACCTTC. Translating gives CASSLAAGYYGYTF.